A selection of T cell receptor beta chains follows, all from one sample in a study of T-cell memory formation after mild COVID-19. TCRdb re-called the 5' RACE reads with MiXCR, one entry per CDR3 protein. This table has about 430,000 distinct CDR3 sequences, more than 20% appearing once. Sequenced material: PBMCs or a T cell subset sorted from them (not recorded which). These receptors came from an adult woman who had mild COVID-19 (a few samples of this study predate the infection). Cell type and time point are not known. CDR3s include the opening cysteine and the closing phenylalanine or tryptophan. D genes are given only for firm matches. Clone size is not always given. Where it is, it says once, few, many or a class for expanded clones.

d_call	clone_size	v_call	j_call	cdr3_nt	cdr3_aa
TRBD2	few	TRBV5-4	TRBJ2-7	TGTGCCAGCAGCCGGACTAGCGGGCACTACGAGCAGTACTTC	CASSRTSGHYEQYF
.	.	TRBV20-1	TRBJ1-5	TGCAGTGCTAGAGCCGGGGGTCAGCCCCAGCATTTT	CSARAGGQPQHF
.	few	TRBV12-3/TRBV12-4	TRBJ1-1	TGTGCCAGCAGTTTAGCGGGGGCAATGAACACTGAAGCTTTCTTT	CASSLAGAMNTEAFF
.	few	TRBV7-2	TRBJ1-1	TGTGCCAGCAGCTTTCCGGGAGAGAACACTGAAGCTTTCTTT	CASSFPGENTEAFF
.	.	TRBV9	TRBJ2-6	TGTGCCAGCAGCGTAGCAGGGGCGATAGGCAACGTCCTGACTTTC	CASSVAGAIGNVLTF
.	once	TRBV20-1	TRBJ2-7	TGCAGTGCTAGAGCTCCTGGAATCAAGTGGGAGCAGTACTTC	CSARAPGIKWEQYF
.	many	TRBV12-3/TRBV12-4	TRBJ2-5	TGTGCCAGCAGTTTAACCGAGACCCAGTACTTC	CASSLTETQYF
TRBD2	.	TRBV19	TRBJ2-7	TGTGCCAGTAGTCCCCGACTAGCGGGAGTCATTGACGAGCAGTACTTC	CASSPRLAGVIDEQYF
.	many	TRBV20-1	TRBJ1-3	TGCAGTGCAGCCGGATCTGGAAACACCATATATTTT	CSAAGSGNTIYF
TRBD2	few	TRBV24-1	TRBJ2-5	TGTGCCACCAGTGACGGGAGGTCTAGCGGGAGTCTGGAGACCCAGTACTTC	CATSDGRSSGSLETQYF
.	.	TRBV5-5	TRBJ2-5	TGTGCCAGCAGCTGGTACGCGGGCCAAGAGACCCAGTACTTC	CASSWYAGQETQYF
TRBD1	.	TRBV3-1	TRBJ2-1	TGTGCCAGCAGCCGAAGATTCCGGGCTCCATTGTGGGGACAGGTTAGTGAGCAGTTCTTC	CASSRRFRAPLWGQVSEQFF
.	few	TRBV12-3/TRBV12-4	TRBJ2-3	TGTGCCAGCAGCAAGGGGATAGGGCCTAGCACAGATACGCAGTATTTT	CASSKGIGPSTDTQYF
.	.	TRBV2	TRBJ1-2	TGTGCCAGCGGGTTAGGGGGGTCTGGCTACACCTTC	CASGLGGSGYTF
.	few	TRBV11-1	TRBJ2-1	TGTGCCAGCGCGCCACCCGGGGCAGCTTCCTACAATGAGCAGTTCTTC	CASAPPGAASYNEQFF
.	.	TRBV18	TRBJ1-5	TGTGCCAGCTCACCCGCGAAGGATCAGCCCCAGCATTTT	CASSPAKDQPQHF
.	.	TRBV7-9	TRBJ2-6	TGTGCCAGCAGCTTAGTTCACTCTGGGGCCAACGTCCTGACTTTC	CASSLVHSGANVLTF
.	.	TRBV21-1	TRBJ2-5	TGTGCCAGCTTCAAGGAGACCCAGTACTTC	CASFKETQYF
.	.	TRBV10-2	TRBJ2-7	TGCGCCAGCAGTGAGTCGGGTCTCTACGAGCAGTACTTC	CASSESGLYEQYF
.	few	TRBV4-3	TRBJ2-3	TGCGCCAGCAGCCCTGGTGGGGCAGGAGATACGCAGTATTTT	CASSPGGAGDTQYF
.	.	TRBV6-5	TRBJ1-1	TGTGCCAGCAAAGAGGATATGAACACTGAAGCTTTCTTT	CASKEDMNTEAFF
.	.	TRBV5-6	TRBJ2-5	TGTGCCAGCAGCTTCCCTGACGCCCAAGAGACCCAGTACTTC	CASSFPDAQETQYF
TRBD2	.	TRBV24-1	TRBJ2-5	TGTGCCACCAGTGATTTACGAGCGGGGGGCGGGTCTCAGTACTTC	CATSDLRAGGGSQYF
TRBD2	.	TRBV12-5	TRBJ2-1	TGTGCTAGTGGTTTGGTACTTACCGGGACTAGCGGATACAGTGAGCAGTTCTTC	CASGLVLTGTSGYSEQFF
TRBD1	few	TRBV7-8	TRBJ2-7	TGTGCCAGCAGCTACCGGACAGGAAGCTACGAGCAGTACTTC	CASSYRTGSYEQYF
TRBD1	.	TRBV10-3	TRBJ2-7	TGTGCCACCCGACAGGGGGACGTATCCTACGAGCAGTACTTC	CATRQGDVSYEQYF
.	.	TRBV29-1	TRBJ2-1	TGCAGCGTTAGGGGGGCCAGCTCCTACAATGAGCAGTTCTTC	CSVRGASSYNEQFF
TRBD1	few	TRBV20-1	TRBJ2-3	TGCAGTGCTAGCCAGGGACAGGGCTCGGATACGCAGTATTTT	CSASQGQGSDTQYF
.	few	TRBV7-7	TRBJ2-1	TGTGCCAGCAGCTTGGGGGACTACAATGAGCAGTTCTTC	CASSLGDYNEQFF
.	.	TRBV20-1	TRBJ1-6	TGCAGTGCTAGAGACACAATCTTAGCCGGGACTGTCAATTCACCCCTCCACTTT	CSARDTILAGTVNSPLHF
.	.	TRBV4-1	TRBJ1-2	TGCGCCAGCAGCCAAGATACAGGGTCTGGGTATGGCTACACCTTC	CASSQDTGSGYGYTF
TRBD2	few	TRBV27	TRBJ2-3	TGTGCCAGCAGTCCTCGTGAAGCGGGGATATCCACAGATACGCAGTATTTT	CASSPREAGISTDTQYF
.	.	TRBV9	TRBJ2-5	TGTGCCAGCAGCGAGGGGGAGGGTTACAGAGAGACCCAGTACTTC	CASSEGEGYRETQYF